These 6 T cell receptor beta chains were sequenced from one sample in a study of T-cell memory formation after mild COVID-19. TCRdb redid the calling of the 5' RACE reads with MiXCR, one entry per CDR3 protein. The sample lists roughly 300,000 distinct CDR3 sequences, around 8% occurring once. Sequencing used PBMCs or a T cell subset sorted from them (not recorded which). These receptors all come from a man aged 18 to 29 who had mild COVID-19 (a few samples of this study predate the infection). Cell type and time point are not known.

This clonotype was found a few times. The gene calls are TRBV7-2 and TRBJ1-6, with D unresolved. Germline assignment: CDR1 SGHTA and CDR2 FQGNSA. Trimming removed 0 bases at V and 6 bases at J, with 6 bases between. The CDR3 covers 14 residues. The CDR3 nucleotides read TGTGCCAGCAGCTTAGCTCCCGGTAATTCACCCCTCCACTTT. This translates into CASSLAPGNSPLHF. The variable domain in full, completed from reference TRBV7-2 and TRBJ1-6, reads GAGVSQSPSNKVTEKGKDVELRCDPISGHTALYWYRQSLGQGLEFLIYFQGNSAPDKSGLPSDRFSAERTGGSVSTLTIQRTQQEDSAVYLCASSLAPGNSPLHFGNGTRLTVT.

This chain uses TRBV6-6 with TRBJ2-7; D gene unclear. V was trimmed by 8 bases and J by 2 bases, leaving 16 bases between them. This CDR3 is built from 14 residues. Germline V gene lookup returns CDR1 MNHNY and CDR2 SVGAGI (reference sequence). CDR3 in DNA: TGTGCCAGCCAACGGCAGGCCCTCACCTACGAGCAGTACGTC. It translates to CASQRQALTYEQYV.

The chain employs TRBV3-1 and TRBJ2-7; the match to TRBD1 covers 9 bases. Losses at the gene ends were 1 base for V and 6 bases for J; bases not matched to a gene: 7. This CDR3 has 15 amino acids. Germline assignment: CDR1 LGHDT and CDR2 YNNKEL (reference sequence). The CDR3 here is CASSQVNRGPLEQYF. The CDR3 DNA sequence: TGTGCCAGCAGCCAAGTCAACAGGGGGCCTCTCGAGCAGTACTTC.

This clonotype turned up a few times. The CDR3 sequence: CSVVPAGASYEQYF. CDR3 DNA: TGCAGCGTTGTCCCTGCGGGGGCGAGTTACGAGCAGTACTTC. The gene calls are TRBV29-1 and TRBJ2-7; a weak D match, TRBD2 (7 bases). Trimming cost V 4 bases and J 4 bases, with 17 bases left between them. CDR1 is SQVTM and CDR2 is ANQGSEA in the germline V gene. The CDR3 extends over 14 amino acids.

This clonotype was recorded a few times. The genes are TRBV2 and TRBJ2-3; 9 bases line up with TRBD1. The V segment lost 7 bases and the J segment 0 bases; nucleotides outside the gene matches: 2. The CDR3 is 14 amino acids. Germline V gene data show CDR1 as SNHLY and CDR2 as FYNNEI. CDR3 in DNA: TGTGCCAGCAACGGACAGGGGAGCACAGATACGCAGTATTTT. Its protein product is CASNGQGSTDTQYF.

The chain recombines TRBV28 with TRBJ2-6, with D maybe TRBD1 (6 bases). The CDR3 length is 17 residues. V was trimmed by 6 bases and J by 2 bases, leaving 17 bases between them. Germline-derived CDR1 and CDR2 are MDHEN and SYDVKM. The CDR3: CASSTPLGATGANVLTF. The CDR3 DNA follows: TGTGCCAGCAGCACCCCTCTGGGGGCGACTGGGGCCAACGTCCTGACTTTC.